The 25 T cell receptor beta chains below all came from one sample that was sequenced in a study of shared clonotypes between healthy human individuals. Method: immunoSEQ multiplex PCR; TCRdb's copy keeps in-frame clones and lacks some. Altogether more than 900,000 clones are present, approximately 78% being singletons, with the ten largest covering roughly 0.61%. The sample taken for sequencing was memory CD4+ T cells from PBMCs. Noted subset: CD45RA-negative fraction. These receptor sequences come from a man in his late teens or twenties in good health. Some clones in this sample may be carry-over from other donors' samples.

The V call is TRBV2, the J call TRBJ1-5; TRBD1 matches 10 bases. There are 16 residues in the CDR3. Per the germline V gene, CDR1 is SNHLY and CDR2 is FYNNEI. Trimming at V came to 4 bases and at J to 5 bases, leaving 8 bases not matched to a gene. The CDR3 region has the DNA TGTGCCAGCAGTGGACTCTTGACAGGGGGCCATCAGCCCCAGCATTTT. It is translated as CASSGLLTGGHQPQHF.

This rearrangement joins TRBV28 to TRBJ1-5; 9 nucleotides match TRBD1. Germline V gene lookup returns CDR1 MDHEN and CDR2 SYDVKM. This CDR3 region has 14 residues. J gave up 7 bases and V 6 bases, and 7 bases lay outside the gene matches. The CDR3 is CASSTGQGSQPQHF. The CDR3 DNA follows: TGTGCCAGCAGCACGGGACAGGGAAGCCAGCCCCAGCATTTT.

V and J are TRBV7-9 and TRBJ1-4, with a tentative D call TRBD1 (6 bases). The CDR3 has 14 amino acids. The germline CDR1 and CDR2 sequences are SEHNR and FQNEAQ (reference sequence). Trimming removed 5 bases from V and 4 bases from J, with 11 bases in between. In DNA form, the CDR3 reads TGTGCCAGCAGCCGGGGGCATGGTAATGAAAAACTGTTTTTT. The encoded protein is CASSRGHGNEKLFF. The full variable domain, in which reference TRBV7-9 and TRBJ1-4 provide the parts outside the CDR3, is DTGVSQNPRHKITKRGQNVTFRCDPISEHNRLYWYRQTLGQGPEFLTYFQNEAQLEKSRLLSDRFSAERPKGSFSTLEIQRTEQGDSAMYLCASSRGHGNEKLFFGSGTQLSVL.

The chain uses TRBV9 and TRBJ1-2; D not certain. The germline CDR1 and CDR2 sequences are SGDLS and YYNGEE. This CDR3 has 13 residues. V lost 2 bases and J 9 bases, leaving 14 bases between the germline ends. The DNA of the CDR3 is TGTGCCAGCAGCGTTCCGGGTACTTCGCGCTACACCTTC. Its protein is CASSVPGTSRYTF.

V usage is TRBV11-2 and J usage is TRBJ2-5; 11 positions match TRBD1. The CDR3 is 16 residues long. The ends lost 5 bases at V and 4 bases at J; junction bases unmatched: 9. Per the germline V gene, CDR1 is SGHAT and CDR2 is FQNNGV. The CDR3 spells CASSPRTGGMVETQYF. The CDR3 DNA sequence: TGTGCCAGCAGCCCCCGGACAGGGGGCATGGTAGAGACCCAGTACTTC.

This rearrangement joins TRBV28 to TRBJ2-3; TRBD2 aligns across 13 bases. The CDR3 is 17 residues long. Germline values: CDR1 MDHEN, CDR2 SYDVKM. Trimming removed 4 bases from V and 6 bases from J; junction bases left unmatched: 10. The CDR3 DNA follows: TGTGCCAGCAGTTCTTGGACTAGCGGGAGTCGTTTGGATACGCAGTATTTT. Its translation: CASSSWTSGSRLDTQYF.

This rearrangement joins TRBV28 to TRBJ2-7, with D possibly matching TRBD1 (6 bases). This CDR3 comprises 13 residues. Trimming removed 7 bases from V and 3 bases from J, with 13 bases in between. In germline, CDR1 is MDHEN, CDR2 SYDVKM. CDR3 bases: TGTGCCAGCAACCCGGACAGCCTCTACGAGCAGTACTTC. Its translation is CASNPDSLYEQYF.

As regards this clone: This may be a read error: a much more frequent sequence differs by one nucleotide. Other nucleotide sequences from this sample produce the same CDR3. The chain couples TRBV2 to TRBJ2-6; possibly TRBD1 for D (6 bases). The CDR3 loop spans 15 amino acids. The V end lost 6 bases, the J end lost 0 bases, and 9 bases lay between the germline ends. Germline CDR1 SNHLY, CDR2 FYNNEI. CDR3 residues: CASSRGGSGANVLTF. CDR3 in DNA: TGTGCCAGCAGCAGAGGGGGCTCTGGGGCCAACGTCCTGACTTTC.

The rearrangement links TRBV7-6 to TRBJ1-4; D possibly corresponds to TRBD1 (5 bases). V was shortened by 5 bases and J by 5 bases, with 15 bases between the two germline ends. CDR1 is SGHVS, CDR2 FNYEAQ, per germline. This CDR3 is 15 amino acids long. The CDR3 nucleotides are TGTGCCAGCAGCCCAGCCGGGACGGGCAATGAAAAACTGTTTTTT. Protein product: CASSPAGTGNEKLFF.

The chain couples TRBV10-1 to TRBJ2-1, with 10 bases matching TRBD1. Germline V gene lookup returns CDR1 WNHNN and CDR2 SYGVQD (reference sequence). There are 18 residues in the CDR3. With 4 bases clipped from V and 6 bases from J, the junction kept 15 bases outside the gene matches. In nucleotides, the CDR3 is TGCGCCAGCAGTGGCCTTACCCGTCCGGGACAGGGGCTCAATGAGCAGTTCTTC. It yields the protein CASSGLTRPGQGLNEQFF.

About this clone itself: Other DNA sequences in this sample translate to the same CDR3. The chain carries TRBV28 and TRBJ2-2; the D gene is possibly TRBD2 (5 bases). The CDR3 is 12 residues long. V lost 6 bases and J lost 5, with 7 bases in between. Germline CDR1 and CDR2: MDHEN and SYDVKM. This chain's CDR3 is CASRTGTGELFF. CDR3 nucleotide sequence: TGTGCCAGCAGAACGGGGACCGGGGAGCTGTTTTTT. Filled out from reference TRBV28 and TRBJ2-2, the complete variable domain reads DVKVTQSSRYLVKRTGEKVFLECVQDMDHENMFWYRQDPGLGLRLIYFSYDVKMKEKGDIPEGYSVSREKKERFSLILESASTNQTSMYLCASRTGTGELFFGEGSRLTVL.

The chain has TRBV28 and TRBJ2-1; 7 positions match TRBD2. From germline, CDR1 is MDHEN and CDR2 SYDVKM. Trimming removed 4 bases from V and 4 bases from J; junction bases left unmatched: 7. CDR3 length: 15 residues. The DNA for the CDR3 is TGTGCCAGCAGTTCGGGGGGAACCCAGTACAATGAGCAGTTCTTC. This encodes CASSSGGTQYNEQFF.

The CDR3 nucleotides are TGTGCCAGCAGCTTCCAAGTGGATGAAAAACTGTTTTTT. It specifies CASSFQVDEKLFF. The rearrangement uses TRBV5-6 and TRBJ1-4; D remains unclear. This CDR3 spans 13 amino acids. The V and J ends lost 2 bases and 6 bases respectively, with 8 bases between them. Germline V gene lookup returns CDR1 SGHDT and CDR2 YYEEEE.

This rearrangement joins TRBV10-3 to TRBJ1-1, with D perhaps matching TRBD1 (5 bases). V lost 4 bases, J lost 2 bases, and 14 bases lay in between. Germline V CDR1 and CDR2: ENHRY, SYGVKD. CDR3 length equals 15 residues. CDR3 in amino acids: CAISGGIRGNTEAFF. In DNA form, the CDR3 reads TGTGCCATCAGTGGTGGGATAAGGGGTAACACTGAAGCTTTCTTT.

This clone is a singleton in its sample. The rearrangement joins TRBV5-5 to TRBJ2-5, with D uncertain. V was trimmed by 1 base and J by 6 bases, leaving 10 bases between them. The CDR3 has 13 amino acids. Germline V gene data show CDR1 as SGHKS and CDR2 as YYEKEE (reference sequence). In nucleotides, the CDR3 is TGTGCCAGCAGCTTGACAGCGCTTCAGACCCAGTACTTC. Translating it yields CASSLTALQTQYF.

The chain is built from TRBV29-1 and TRBJ2-3, with 8 bases identical to TRBD1. The CDR3 loop spans 13 amino acids. Germline loops: CDR1 SQVTM, CDR2 ANQGSEA. After removal of 7 bases from V and 0 bases from J, the junction contained 3 bases not matched to a gene. CDR3 in DNA: TGCAGCGGGGGACAGGCTAGCACAGATACGCAGTATTTT. Protein sequence: CSGGQASTDTQYF.

This clone was seen once. CDR3 residues: CASSLGSGVNNQPQHF. CDR3 nucleotide sequence: TGTGCCAGCAGCTTGGGGTCAGGGGTCAACAATCAGCCCCAGCATTTT. The chain recombines TRBV5-8 with TRBJ1-5, with D possibly matching TRBD1 (6 bases). The germline V gene encodes CDR1 SGHTS and CDR2 YDEGEE. With 0 bases removed from V and 3 bases from J, the gap between germline ends came to 13 bases. This CDR3 has 16 amino acids.

The rearrangement uses TRBV5-1 and TRBJ2-7; TRBD1 aligns across 8 bases. The CDR3 sequence is 15 residues long. Germline values: CDR1 SGHRS, CDR2 YFSETQ. Losses at the gene ends were 3 bases for V and 4 bases for J; bases not matched to a gene: 9. In DNA form, the CDR3 reads TGCGCCAGCAGCTCAAACCGGGACAGGTATTACGAGCAGTACTTC. Translation: CASSSNRDRYYEQYF.

This clone has at least ten counts. The same CDR3 arises from other DNA sequences in this sample as well. The chain combines TRBV7-9 with TRBJ2-3, with D perhaps matching TRBD2 (5 bases). The CDR3 is made up of 14 amino acids. V dropped 1 base and J dropped 0 bases, with 5 bases sitting between them. Germline V gene lookup returns CDR1 SEHNR and CDR2 FQNEAQ (reference sequence). The CDR3 nucleotides are TGTGCCAGCAGCTTAGGACTAAGCACAGATACGCAGTATTTT. It is translated as CASSLGLSTDTQYF. The full variable domain, with the rest looked up from reference TRBV7-9 and TRBJ2-3, is DTGVSQNPRHKITKRGQNVTFRCDPISEHNRLYWYRQTLGQGPEFLTYFQNEAQLEKSRLLSDRFSAERPKGSFSTLEIQRTEQGDSAMYLCASSLGLSTDTQYFGPGTRLTVL.

The chain combines TRBV4-1 with TRBJ1-2, with TRBD1 matching over 9 bases. The CDR3 runs to 15 residues. The junction had 7 bases not matched to a gene; V was cut back by 3 bases and J by 5 bases. Germline V gene lookup returns CDR1 MGHRA and CDR2 YSYEKL. The chain's CDR3 is CASSQGQGREYGYTF. The CDR3 DNA is TGCGCCAGCAGCCAGGGACAGGGACGGGAATATGGCTACACCTTC.

This clone came up a few times. The chain joins TRBV5-4 to TRBJ1-2; D call uncertain. Germline loops: CDR1 SGHNT, CDR2 YYREEE (reference sequence). V lost 4 bases to trimming and J lost 7 bases, with 14 bases between them. CDR3 size: 13 residues. Here the CDR3 reads CASSLGLSGGYTF. CDR3 DNA: TGTGCCAGCAGCCTGGGCCTGAGTGGTGGCTACACCTTC.

The sample holds one count of this clone. V usage is TRBV5-1 and J usage is TRBJ2-7; D is uncertain. Germline assignment: CDR1 SGHRS and CDR2 YFSETQ. The CDR3 totals 13 residues. Trimming left V 6 bases short and J 0 bases short, with 10 bases between. The CDR3 DNA is TGCGCCAGCAACGACATGTTCTCCTACGAGCAGTACTTC. Residues: CASNDMFSYEQYF. Variable domain in full (rest from reference TRBV5-1 and TRBJ2-7): KAGVTQTPRYLIKTRGQQVTLSCSPISGHRSVSWYQQTPGQGLQFLFEYFSETQRNKGNFPGRFSGRQFSNSRSEMNVSTLELGDSALYLCASNDMFSYEQYFGPGTRLTVT.

As to this clone: Other DNA sequences within the sample encode an identical CDR3. The chain couples TRBV2 to TRBJ1-4; no reliable D call. This CDR3 is built from 12 residues. V lost 0 bases and J lost 7, with 3 bases in between. The germline V gene encodes CDR1 SNHLY and CDR2 FYNNEI. CDR3 nucleotide sequence: TGTGCCAGCAGTGAAGCAGGTGAAAAACTGTTTTTT. Amino acid sequence: CASSEAGEKLFF.

This chain joins TRBV23-1 and TRBJ2-3; 9 bases align to TRBD2. TRBV23-1 is annotated as an ORF whose role is uncertain. The trim removed 0 bases at V and 4 bases at J, leaving 14 bases unmatched. The CDR3 runs 19 residues. The CDR3: CASSQSSPAGGLTADTQYF. CDR3 DNA sequence: TGCGCCAGCAGTCAATCCAGCCCAGCGGGAGGCCTAACAGCAGATACGCAGTATTTT.

The chain carries TRBV28 and TRBJ2-3; 10 nucleotides line up with TRBD1. V dropped 6 bases and J dropped 1; count of bases not matched to a gene: 4. CDR1 and CDR2 from the germline V gene are MDHEN and SYDVKM. CDR3 length: 15 amino acids. The CDR3 nucleotides are TGTGCCAGCAGGACAGGGGGCGCGGGCACAGATACGCAGTATTTT. Amino acids: CASRTGGAGTDTQYF.